Below are 5 T cell receptor beta chains sequenced from a single sample in a study of cytomegalovirus exposure and HLA in healthy donors. The PCR employed 60 Vbeta primers together with 13 Jbeta primers. Repertoires were generated with immunoSEQ multiplex PCR, while TCRdb's copy carries only in-frame clones and drops some. The sample has about 160,000 clones; 80% to 90% are singletons. The sequenced sample consisted of PBMCs. The source of these receptors is a woman under 30 in good health and CMV-seronegative.

This clone was picked up one time. V usage is TRBV7-9 and J usage is TRBJ1-2; unclear D gene. Trimming pared 2 bases from V and 4 bases from J, leaving 17 bases between. Germline V lookup: CDR1 SEHNR, CDR2 FQNEAQ (reference sequence). The CDR3 is 16 amino acids. The CDR3 spells CASSLLVGALLYGYTF. The CDR3 nucleotides read TGTGCCAGCAGCTTATTGGTGGGAGCCCTACTCTATGGCTACACCTTC.

The chain joins TRBV2 to TRBJ2-7, with 13 positions matching TRBD2. V gave up 7 bases and J gave up 3 bases; unmatched junction bases: 3. The CDR3 spans 14 residues. CDR1 and CDR2 (germline): SNHLY, FYNNEI. The CDR3 DNA reads TGTGCCAGCACGGGACTAGCGGGAAACTACGAGCAGTACTTC. Translation gives CASTGLAGNYEQYF.

The genes are TRBV5-5 and TRBJ2-6; TRBD2 is a possible D gene (6 bases). Germline V gene data show CDR1 as SGHKS and CDR2 as YYEKEE (reference sequence). The CDR3 runs to 19 residues. V dropped 0 bases and J dropped 0 bases, with 16 bases sitting between them. The CDR3: CASSLASVRQSSGANVLTF. As DNA, the CDR3 is TGTGCCAGCAGCTTGGCTAGCGTCCGACAGAGCTCTGGGGCCAACGTCCTGACTTTC. The full variable domain, completed using reference TRBV5-5 and TRBJ2-6, is DAGVTQSPTHLIKTRGQQVTLRCSPISGHKSVSWYQQVLGQGPQFIFQYYEKEERGRGNFPDRFSARQFPNYSSELNVNALLLGDSALYLCASSLASVRQSSGANVLTFGAGSRLTVL.

The CDR3 nucleotides read TGTGCCAGCAGCTGGGGACAGGGGATGATGGGGCAGTTCTTC. Protein: CASSWGQGMMGQFF. V is TRBV7-9 and J is TRBJ2-1; 10 bases line up with TRBD1. V dropped 4 bases and J dropped 12; count of bases not matched to a gene: 9. This CDR3 comprises 14 residues. CDR1 and CDR2 (germline): SEHNR, FQNEAQ (reference sequence).

The chain links TRBV29-1 to TRBJ2-7; the D gene is possibly TRBD1 (6 bases). V was clipped by 6 bases and J by 5 bases, with 17 bases between them. CDR3 length: 13 amino acids. Per the germline V gene, CDR1 is SQVTM and CDR2 is ANQGSEA. The chain's CDR3 is CSVLQGTADEQYF. The CDR3 DNA is TGCAGCGTACTACAGGGTACTGCCGACGAGCAGTACTTC.